The 26 T cell receptor beta chains below all came from one sample that was sequenced in a study of CXCR3-negative and CXCR3-positive naive CD8 T cells. Study results and caveats: Higher TRB CDR3 hydrophobicity marked CXCR3-positive naive cells relative to CXCR3-negative naive cells.

UMI-labeled TRB cDNA libraries were prepared by 5' RACE. TCRdb reanalyzed the 5' RACE reads, giving one entry per CDR3 protein sequence and no DNA. This table lists approximately 59,000 distinct CDR3 sequences. These receptors lack a known antigen. Sequencing used naive CXCR3+ CD8+ T cells from blood. Subset denoted: CD45RO-CCR7+CD27+CD95- naive CD8+ T cells expressing CXCR3 (TNR3+). Receptor source: a human donor in good health. Some clones in this sample may be carry-over from other donors' samples.

This chain links TRBV28 with TRBJ2-5; TCRdb lists TRBD1, though no DNA is available to test this call. The CDR3 spans 16 residues. Germline V gene data show CDR1 as MDHEN and CDR2 as SYDVKM. This CDR3 is CASSPTNPGGQETQYF.

The chain recombines TRBV4-1 with TRBJ2-5; checking the TCRdb D call of TRBD2 is not possible without DNA. The CDR3 is 15 amino acids. Per the germline V gene, CDR1 is MGHRA and CDR2 is YSYEKL. CDR3 residues: CASSHPSGGHLAQYF.

This sequence joins TRBV27 and TRBJ2-7; TCRdb proposes TRBD1, but this gene call is untestable without DNA. CDR1 MNHEY and CDR2 SMNVEV come from the germline V gene (reference sequence). This CDR3 region has 12 residues. The CDR3 spells CASGNQGYEQYF.

V is TRBV7-9 and J is TRBJ2-5; the TCRdb call, TRBD1, lacks DNA for checking. CDR1 and CDR2 from the germline V gene are SEHNR and FQNEAQ (reference sequence). This CDR3 is 14 amino acids long. CDR3 residues: CASSRPSVAETQYF.

The V gene is TRBV7-9, the J gene TRBJ2-5. This CDR3 spans 14 amino acids. The germline CDR1 and CDR2 sequences are SEHNR and FQNEAQ (reference sequence). CDR3 protein: CASSLYSAEETQYF.

The chain carries TRBV7-9 and TRBJ2-7; as DNA is missing, the TRBD2 call by TCRdb cannot be tested. This CDR3 has 18 residues. CDR1 SEHNR and CDR2 FQNEAQ come from the germline V gene (reference sequence). The CDR3 is CASTGGTSGGPFSYEQYF.

The rearrangement uses TRBV29-1 and TRBJ2-1; TCRdb names TRBD1, which stays unverified in the absence of DNA. The CDR3 runs 13 residues. Germline assignment: CDR1 SQVTM and CDR2 ANQGSEA. CDR3 sequence: CSVRGARTDEQFF.

The V call is TRBV7-9, the J call TRBJ2-7; checking the TCRdb D call of TRBD1 is not possible without DNA. Germline CDR1 SEHNR, CDR2 FQNEAQ (reference sequence). The CDR3 has 15 amino acids. CDR3 region: CASSKSRTDAGEQYF.

This sequence joins TRBV12-3 or TRBV12-4 and TRBJ2-5. The CDR3 has 12 amino acids. The CDR3 sequence: CASSLSVETQYF.

The chain recombines TRBV29-1 with TRBJ2-2; TCRdb reports TRBD1, a call that lacks DNA to check it against. CDR1 SQVTM and CDR2 ANQGSEA come from the germline V gene. The CDR3 runs to 12 residues. CDR3: CSVRPGTGELFF.

The chain combines TRBV6-2 or TRBV6-3 with TRBJ2-1; TCRdb's D call, TRBD2, is unchecked because there is no DNA. The CDR3 has 13 amino acids. Germline V gene data show CDR1 as MNHEY and CDR2 as SVGEGT. CDR3 amino acids: CASSRSVLNEQFF.

The chain recombines TRBV29-1 with TRBJ2-7. The CDR3 is 13 residues long. Germline assignment: CDR1 SQVTM and CDR2 ANQGSEA. CDR3 loop: CSVERQLPYEQYF.

The chain uses TRBV28 and TRBJ1-6. CDR1 and CDR2 (germline): MDHEN, SYDVKM. The CDR3 spans 12 residues. The CDR3 region is CASSLRNSPLHF.

V and J are TRBV6-2 or TRBV6-3 and TRBJ2-2. CDR3 length equals 13 residues. Germline CDR1 is MNHEY and CDR2 is SVGEGT. CDR3 in amino acids: CASSKPQSGELFF.

The chain links TRBV5-4 to TRBJ2-5; TCRdb's D gene call, TRBD2, goes unchecked for lack of DNA. CDR1 is SGHNT, CDR2 YYREEE, per germline (reference sequence). The CDR3 is 15 amino acids. The CDR3 region is CASSLGLAGGETQYF.

The chain carries TRBV7-9 and TRBJ2-7; TCRdb reports TRBD1, a call that lacks DNA to check it against. The CDR3 has 16 amino acids. CDR1 and CDR2 (germline): SEHNR, FQNEAQ (reference sequence). The CDR3 loop reads CASSDPAGQGSYEQYF.

The rearrangement links TRBV5-5 to TRBJ1-1; TCRdb outputs TRBD1, but without DNA this stays unchecked. The length of the CDR3 is 20 residues. CDR1 and CDR2 from the germline V gene are SGHKS and YYEKEE (reference sequence). Here the CDR3 reads CASSPTYPPRTAGQNTEAFF.

The chain links TRBV20-1 to TRBJ2-7; TCRdb lists TRBD1, though no DNA is available to test this call. Germline assignment: CDR1 DFQATT and CDR2 SNEGSKA (reference sequence). CDR3 length equals 16 residues. The CDR3 loop is CSARDRGSLSYYEQYF.

This rearrangement joins TRBV14 to TRBJ2-7; TCRdb's D gene call, TRBD1, goes unchecked for lack of DNA. This CDR3 spans 14 amino acids. Germline V gene lookup returns CDR1 SGHDN and CDR2 FVKESK. The CDR3 here is CASSQEGETYEQYF.

V usage is TRBV21-1 and J usage is TRBJ2-6. TRBV21-1 is deemed a pseudogene. The CDR3 is 14 amino acids. CDR3 in amino acids: CASSNKSGANVLTF.

The genes are TRBV2 and TRBJ2-1; TCRdb picks TRBD1, but there is no DNA to check that call. Germline-derived CDR1 and CDR2 are SNHLY and FYNNEI. The CDR3 is 18 residues long. CDR3 loop: CASTTGHVTVPPHNEQFF.

V gene TRBV5-1 combines with J gene TRBJ2-7; checking the TCRdb D call of TRBD1 is not possible without DNA. Germline V gene lookup returns CDR1 SGHRS and CDR2 YFSETQ. The CDR3 sequence is 13 residues long. CDR3 loop: CASSLEGGGEQYF.

CDR3 residues: CASGPFPWGENTEAFF. J is TRBJ1-1 and V is TRBV11-2; TCRdb calls TRBD1, which cannot be checked without DNA. This CDR3 has 16 residues. Germline V lookup: CDR1 SGHAT, CDR2 FQNNGV.

The J gene is TRBJ2-1, the V gene TRBV28. The germline gives CDR1 MDHEN, CDR2 SYDVKM. The CDR3 covers 12 residues. The CDR3 spells CASSFVSHEQFF.

The chain recombines TRBV6-6 with TRBJ1-1; TCRdb returns TRBD1, unconfirmable since there is no DNA. The CDR3 extends over 13 amino acids. Germline lookup yields CDR1 MNHNY and CDR2 SVGAGI (reference sequence). The CDR3 spells CASSDSENTEAFF.

The chain is built from TRBV7-6 and TRBJ1-5. This CDR3 is built from 15 residues. Per germline, CDR1 SGHVS and CDR2 FNYEAQ. This CDR3 is CASSLRAGANQPQHF. Full variable domain (remainder filled in from reference TRBV7-6 and TRBJ1-5): GAGVSQSPRYKVTKRGQDVALRCDPISGHVSLYWYRQALGQGPEFLTYFNYEAQQDKSGLPNDRFSAERPEGSISTLTIQRTEQRDSAMYRCASSLRAGANQPQHFGDGTRLSIL.